This T cell receptor (beta chain) was sequenced during a study of shared clonotypes between healthy human individuals. Study observations and caveats: In a few donors, about 5% of naive CD4 clonotypes appeared in common.

Deep level was the assay's run setting. The table came from immunoSEQ multiplex PCR; TCRdb's copy has only in-frame clones and leaves some out. In the table there are over a million clones, about four fifths of which are singletons. This clone was recorded only once. What it recognizes is unknown. Possible read error: a much larger clone is one base away. The germline V gene has CDR1 KGHSH and CDR2 LQKENI. J lost 2 bases, V lost 6 bases, and 8 bases had no gene match. This CDR3 region has 15 residues. Sequencing used memory CD4+ T cells from PBMCs. Stated subset: CD45RA-negative fraction. The TCR comes from a man in his late teens or twenties in good health. Some clones in this sample may be carry-over from other donors' samples. This chain uses TRBV18 with TRBJ1-1; 8 bases align to TRBD1. The CDR3 bases are TGTGCCAGCTCGCCAGACAGGGGCATAAACACTGAAGCTTTCTTT. It yields the protein CASSPDRGINTEAFF.